Below, 26 T cell receptor beta chains from the same sample are listed, as sequenced in a study of response to subunit inactivated influenza vaccine. One entry per CDR3 protein, called by TCRdb with MiXCR from the RT-PCR reads. The data contain 750,000 to 850,000 distinct CDR3 sequences, 15% to 20% of them singletons. Sequenced here: PBMCs from blood, sampled 5 days after vaccination. These receptors were taken from a man in his forties or fifties who received an inactivated influenza vaccine.

In this sample, this clonotype turned up a few times. The genes are TRBV28 and TRBJ2-5, with a tentative D call TRBD2 (6 bases). The CDR3 is 13 amino acids. V lost 7 bases to trimming and J lost 4 bases, with 13 bases between them. The germline gives CDR1 MDHEN, CDR2 SYDVKM. The CDR3 is CASTKGGTETQYF. CDR3 nucleotides: TGTGCCAGCACCAAAGGCGGGACAGAGACCCAGTACTTC.

The J gene is TRBJ1-1, the V gene TRBV5-1; TRBD1 aligns across 8 bases. Germline V gives CDR1 SGHRS, CDR2 YFSETQ. CDR3 length: 16 amino acids. V lost 0 bases, J lost 2 bases, and 6 bases stayed unmatched. CDR3 residues: CASSLAQGQVNTEAFF. Written as DNA, the CDR3 is TGCGCCAGCAGCTTGGCCCAGGGACAGGTAAACACTGAAGCTTTCTTT.

This clonotype was found a few times. V usage is TRBV25-1 and J usage is TRBJ2-7; 10 bases line up with TRBD1. Germline V lookup: CDR1 MGHDK, CDR2 SYGVNS. The CDR3 is made up of 14 amino acids. V trimming: 4 bases; J trimming: 3 bases; junction bases outside the gene matches: 3. The CDR3 region has the DNA TGTGCCAGCAGTGGGGACAGGGGCGGCTACGAGCAGTACTTC. It is translated as CASSGDRGGYEQYF.

In this sample, this clonotype turned up a few times. DNA of the CDR3: TGTGCCAGCAGGGCTAGCGGGAGTCGATTATACTACAATGAGCAGTTCTTC. Encoded protein: CASRASGSRLYYNEQFF. This chain connects TRBV28 to TRBJ2-1, with TRBD2 matching over 10 bases. The CDR3 contains 17 residues. Germline loops: CDR1 MDHEN, CDR2 SYDVKM. J lost 3 bases, V lost 6 bases, and 11 bases had no gene match.

The chain joins TRBV6-5 to TRBJ1-5; no clear D. Trimming cost V 8 bases and J 9 bases, with 14 bases left between them. There are 12 residues in the CDR3. Germline V lookup: CDR1 MNHEY, CDR2 SVGAGI. The CDR3 here is CASGGRGGPQHF. The CDR3 DNA sequence: TGTGCCAGCGGCGGTCGGGGAGGGCCCCAGCATTTT.

There are a few counts of this clonotype. The V and J genes are TRBV6-5 and TRBJ2-2; no reliable D call. Germline V gives CDR1 MNHEY, CDR2 SVGAGI. V lost 0 bases, J lost 5 bases, and 7 bases lay in between. The CDR3 runs to 14 residues. The CDR3 region has the DNA TGTGCCAGCAGTTACTCGGGCTCGACCGGGGAGCTGTTTTTT. Protein product: CASSYSGSTGELFF.

The rearrangement uses TRBV3-1 and TRBJ2-4; no definite D call. The germline CDR1 and CDR2 sequences are LGHDT and YNNKEL (reference sequence). The CDR3 has 15 amino acids. The V end lost 1 base, the J end lost 2 bases, and 9 bases lay between the germline ends. Here the CDR3 reads CASSQARHSKNIQYF. DNA for the CDR3: TGTGCCAGCAGCCAAGCGCGACACTCCAAAAACATTCAGTACTTC.

This clonotype was seen once. V and J are TRBV5-1 and TRBJ2-3; TRBD2 might be the D (6 bases). Germline CDR1 reads SGHRS; CDR2 reads YFSETQ. This CDR3 has 17 residues. Trimming removed 1 base at V and 0 bases at J, with 15 bases between. CDR3 nucleotides: TGCGCCAGCAGCTTGAGTTCCGCGGGGATGAGCACAGATACGCAGTATTTT. Protein product: CASSLSSAGMSTDTQYF.

This clonotype was observed a few times. This chain uses TRBV5-1 with TRBJ2-7; 10 bases are shared with TRBD1. The CDR3 totals 16 residues. Trimming at V came to 2 bases and at J to 2 bases, leaving 7 bases not matched to a gene. The V gene's germline CDR1 is SGHRS and CDR2 YFSETQ. The CDR3: CASSFDPGQGTYEQYF. The CDR3 DNA is TGCGCCAGCAGCTTTGACCCGGGACAGGGGACCTACGAGCAGTACTTC.

V and J are TRBV5-1 and TRBJ1-3; TRBD1 might be the D (5 bases). From germline, CDR1 is SGHRS and CDR2 YFSETQ. This CDR3 is built from 15 residues. V lost 4 bases and J lost 4, with 15 bases in between. The CDR3 nucleotides are TGCGCCAGCAGCACGGGACCATCGAAGGGAAACACCATATATTTT. It translates to CASSTGPSKGNTIYF.

This clonotype was seen a handful of times. The chain recombines TRBV11-3 with TRBJ2-7; D may match TRBD1 or TRBD2 (5 bases each). With 2 bases removed from V and 2 bases from J, the gap between germline ends came to 13 bases. CDR1 is SGHNT and CDR2 is YENEEA in the germline V gene. This CDR3 has 15 amino acids. CDR3 in DNA: TGTGCCAGCAGCTTACTAGGGGACCGTGCCTACGAGCAGTACTTC. Its protein is CASSLLGDRAYEQYF.

This clonotype was recorded many times. This chain uses TRBV6-1 with TRBJ2-5, with 14 bases identical to TRBD2. V trimming: 6 bases; J trimming: 4 bases; junction bases outside the gene matches: 10. The germline gives CDR1 MNHNS, CDR2 SASEGT. The CDR3 consists of 17 residues. CDR3: CASSNRTSGGLRETQYF. The CDR3 DNA reads as TGTGCCAGCAGCAATCGGACTAGCGGGGGGCTCCGAGAGACCCAGTACTTC.

The chain carries TRBV20-1 and TRBJ2-3; no clear D. Trimming removed 7 bases from V and 2 bases from J, with 4 bases in between. Per germline, CDR1 DFQATT and CDR2 SNEGSKA (reference sequence). This CDR3 contains 10 residues. The CDR3 nucleotides read TGCAGTGGAGCCACAGATACGCAGTATTTT. Protein: CSGATDTQYF.

This sequence joins TRBV28 and TRBJ1-2, with D possibly TRBD1 on 6 matching bases. The V and J ends lost 4 bases and 4 bases respectively, with 16 bases between them. This CDR3 contains 15 residues. The germline V gene has CDR1 MDHEN and CDR2 SYDVKM. The CDR3 DNA follows: TGTGCCAGCAGTTACACAGGGAGAGGGGTCTATGGCTACACCTTC. Protein sequence: CASSYTGRGVYGYTF.

This clonotype was counted a few times. CDR3 bases: TGCAGTGCTAGGCTAGCGGGGGTCTTCTACAATGAGCAGTTCTTC. It codes for CSARLAGVFYNEQFF. This sequence joins TRBV20-1 and TRBJ2-1, with 10 bases aligning to TRBD2. Germline lookup yields CDR1 DFQATT and CDR2 SNEGSKA (reference sequence). The CDR3 sequence is 15 residues long. Trimming removed 3 bases from V and 3 bases from J; junction bases left unmatched: 5.

This clonotype has ten or more counts. The chain joins TRBV29-1 to TRBJ2-1; 13 bases line up with TRBD2. With 6 bases clipped from V and 9 bases from J, the junction kept 8 bases outside the gene matches. The CDR3 is 14 residues long. The V gene's germline CDR1 is SQVTM and CDR2 ANQGSEA. CDR3 in DNA: TGCAGCGTGCGGACTAGCGGGAGATATAGTGAGCAGTTCTTC. Translated, it gives CSVRTSGRYSEQFF.

This clonotype was picked up a small number of times. The chain uses TRBV27 and TRBJ2-7, with TRBD1 matching over 8 bases. With 1 base clipped from V and 3 bases from J, the junction kept 8 bases outside the gene matches. Germline CDR1 MNHEY, CDR2 SMNVEV (reference sequence). The CDR3 loop spans 16 amino acids. Here the CDR3 reads CASSLFSGQVNYEQYF. The CDR3 region has the DNA TGTGCCAGCAGTTTATTCTCGGGACAGGTGAACTACGAGCAGTACTTC.

The V gene is TRBV6-1, the J gene TRBJ1-3; 7 bases line up with TRBD1. Germline loops: CDR1 MNHNS, CDR2 SASEGT. With 7 bases clipped from V and 0 bases from J, the junction kept 6 bases outside the gene matches. The CDR3 extends over 15 amino acids. CDR3 amino acids: CASKDRRSSGNTIYF. The CDR3, as DNA: TGTGCCAGCAAGGACAGGAGATCCTCTGGAAACACCATATATTTT.

This clonotype was counted only a few times. J is TRBJ1-6 and V is TRBV10-2; perhaps TRBD1 as D (5 bases). V was pared by 6 bases and J by 0 bases, with 12 bases between. This CDR3 has 16 amino acids. Looked up from germline, CDR1 is WSHSY and CDR2 is SAAADI. The CDR3: CASRGTGSSYNSPLHF. As DNA, the CDR3 is TGCGCCAGCAGGGGGACGGGGAGCTCCTATAATTCACCCCTCCACTTT.

This clonotype was observed at least ten times. The J gene is TRBJ1-3, the V gene TRBV7-9, with TRBD1 as a possible D gene (6 bases). Trimming removed 7 bases from V and 1 base from J, with 11 bases in between. Per the germline V gene, CDR1 is SEHNR and CDR2 is FQNEAQ (reference sequence). CDR3 length: 14 amino acids. CDR3 in amino acids: CASTTTGSGNTIYF. The CDR3 nucleotides read TGTGCCAGCACCACTACAGGGTCTGGAAACACCATATATTTT. Drawing the rest from reference TRBV7-9 and TRBJ1-3, the complete variable domain is DTGVSQNPRHKITKRGQNVTFRCDPISEHNRLYWYRQTLGQGPEFLTYFQNEAQLEKSRLLSDRFSAERPKGSFSTLEIQRTEQGDSAMYLCASTTTGSGNTIYFGEGSWLTVV.

This chain connects TRBV4-1 to TRBJ1-5; 7 bases match TRBD1. The CDR3 runs 16 residues. Looked up from germline, CDR1 is MGHRA and CDR2 is YSYEKL. The V and J ends lost 1 base and 0 bases, in that order; junction bases with no gene match: 3. The CDR3 DNA is TGCGCCAGCAGCCAAGGGGACAGACGTAGCAATCAGCCCCAGCATTTT. It encodes CASSQGDRRSNQPQHF.

The rearrangement uses TRBV10-3 and TRBJ2-7, with no clear D. Germline V gene lookup returns CDR1 ENHRY and CDR2 SYGVKD. This CDR3 spans 11 amino acids. V dropped 3 bases and J dropped 5 bases, with 5 bases sitting between them. The CDR3 region is CAISDGDEQYF. CDR3 coding DNA: TGTGCCATCAGTGATGGGGACGAGCAGTACTTC.

V is TRBV2 and J is TRBJ2-1, with 11 bases lining up with TRBD2. V dropped 2 bases and J dropped 6; count of bases not matched to a gene: 3. The CDR3 covers 15 residues. The germline V gene has CDR1 SNHLY and CDR2 FYNNEI. The CDR3 sequence: CASSEPSGGPNEQFF. In DNA form, the CDR3 reads TGTGCCAGCAGTGAACCTAGCGGGGGGCCCAATGAGCAGTTCTTC.

There are a few counts of this clonotype. The chain is built from TRBV7-2 and TRBJ2-1, with D perhaps matching TRBD2 (5 bases). Germline-derived CDR1 and CDR2 are SGHTA and FQGNSA. V gave up 8 bases and J gave up 15 bases, with 26 bases separating them. This CDR3 region has 14 residues. The CDR3 spells CASSPSALEVGLFF. The CDR3 DNA sequence: TGTGCCAGCTCCCCTTCCGCGCTGGAGGTGGGGTTGTTCTTC.

This chain's CDR3 is CSAGGLPQETQYF. For the CDR3, the DNA is TGCAGTGCTGGAGGGCTACCTCAAGAGACCCAGTACTTC. The rearrangement links TRBV20-1 to TRBJ2-5; tentatively, D is TRBD2 (6 bases). This CDR3 is built from 13 residues. With 5 bases removed from V and 2 bases from J, the gap between germline ends came to 12 bases. Germline V gene sequence: CDR1 DFQATT, CDR2 SNEGSKA (reference sequence).

This clonotype was observed a few times. V and J are TRBV20-1 and TRBJ2-5; 11 bases align to TRBD2. From germline, CDR1 is DFQATT and CDR2 SNEGSKA (reference sequence). The CDR3 is 14 amino acids. J lost 3 bases, V lost 5 bases, and 5 bases had no gene match. This CDR3 is CSALAGGREETQYF. In DNA form, the CDR3 reads TGCAGTGCTCTAGCGGGGGGTAGGGAAGAGACCCAGTACTTC.